What follows are 18 T cell receptor beta chains derived from one specimen sequenced in a study of T cell responses to AZD1222 COVID-19 vaccine. Profiled with immunoSEQ multiplex PCR; TCRdb holds only in-frame clones, not every one. The profile covers 130,000 to 150,000 clones, with about 91% appearing a single time and 1.9% taken by the ten largest. Sequencing was performed on peripheral blood, taken on day 0 of AZD1222 vaccination. These receptors all stem from an adult in good health.

The V and J genes are TRBV6-1 and TRBJ1-5; no clear D gene. Per germline, CDR1 MNHNS and CDR2 SASEGT. The CDR3 is made up of 13 amino acids. Trimming removed 2 bases from V and 2 bases from J, with 4 bases in between. CDR3 sequence: CASSEKGNQPQHF. The CDR3 DNA follows: TGTGCCAGCAGTGAAAAGGGCAATCAGCCCCAGCATTTT.

This clone was recorded only once. The chain carries TRBV6-5 and TRBJ2-7; a weak D match, TRBD2 (6 bases). The CDR3 has 14 residues. V gave up 7 bases and J gave up 6 bases, with 19 bases separating them. Germline CDR1 and CDR2: MNHEY and SVGAGI. CDR3 loop: CASNLGTEVVEQYF. The CDR3, as DNA: TGTGCCAGCAACCTAGGGACTGAAGTAGTCGAGCAGTACTTC.

This clone was counted only a few times. The V call is TRBV18, the J call TRBJ2-5, with 12 positions matching TRBD2. V gave up 5 bases and J gave up 5 bases; unmatched junction bases: 0. Germline V gene lookup returns CDR1 KGHSH and CDR2 LQKENI. This CDR3 contains 13 residues. CDR3: CASSGLAGETQYF. Here the CDR3 DNA reads TGTGCCAGCTCAGGACTAGCGGGGGAGACCCAGTACTTC.

This clone occurred once. The rearrangement links TRBV5-1 to TRBJ2-2; D call uncertain. This CDR3 is built from 14 residues. With 0 bases removed from V and 0 bases from J, the gap between germline ends came to 3 bases. From germline, CDR1 is SGHRS and CDR2 YFSETQ. The CDR3 here is CASSLAANTGELFF. DNA for the CDR3: TGCGCCAGCAGCTTGGCAGCGAACACCGGGGAGCTGTTTTTT.

This rearrangement joins TRBV11-2 to TRBJ2-1, with TRBD1 matching over 8 bases. Per the germline V gene, CDR1 is SGHAT and CDR2 is FQNNGV. The CDR3 sequence is 13 residues long. J gave up 13 bases and V 5 bases, and 10 bases lay outside the gene matches. CDR3 bases: TGTGCCAGCAGCCGTTACTACAGGGGGATCCAGTTCTTC. This codes for CASSRYYRGIQFF. Supplemented by reference TRBV11-2 and TRBJ2-1, the full variable domain reads EAGVAQSPRYKIIEKRQSVAFWCNPISGHATLYWYQQILGQGPKLLIQFQNNGVVDDSQLPKDRFSAERLKGVDSTLKIQPAKLEDSAVYLCASSRYYRGIQFFGPGTRLTVL.

This sequence joins TRBV6-6 and TRBJ2-3, with D unresolved. Germline CDR1 and CDR2: MNHNY and SVGAGI (reference sequence). The length of the CDR3 is 13 residues. The V and J ends lost 5 bases and 1 base respectively, with 7 bases between them. The DNA of the CDR3 is TGTGCCAGCAGTCCCTCCCGCACAGATACGCAGTATTTT. Translating it yields CASSPSRTDTQYF.

This clone was recorded only once. The chain is built from TRBV9 and TRBJ1-3; 8 bases map to TRBD1. The J segment lost 4 bases and the V segment lost 0 bases, leaving 3 bases of the junction unmatched. The CDR3 has 15 amino acids. Germline V CDR1 and CDR2: SGDLS, YYNGEE. Here the CDR3 reads CASSVGQGPGNTIYF. Here the CDR3 DNA reads TGTGCCAGCAGCGTAGGACAGGGGCCCGGAAACACCATATATTTT.

Only one count was recorded for this clone. The chain couples TRBV4-2 to TRBJ1-1; D gene uncertain. The germline CDR1 and CDR2 sequences are LGHNA and YNFKEQ. This CDR3 is built from 18 residues. Trimming left V 2 bases short and J 4 bases short, with 23 bases between. CDR3 nucleotide sequence: TGTGCCAGCAGCCAAAGGTCCGGGGTTCAGTTTGTGGGCACTGAAGCTTTCTTT. Translating gives CASSQRSGVQFVGTEAFF.

This clone was recorded only once. V and J are TRBV7-2 and TRBJ1-2; D is unclear. Germline-derived CDR1 and CDR2 are SGHTA and FQGNSA. CDR3 length: 14 residues. V gave up 1 base and J gave up 8 bases, with 14 bases separating them. CDR3 nucleotides: TGTGCCAGCAGCTTAGGCGGTCAAAGCCACGGCTACACCTTC. Translating it yields CASSLGGQSHGYTF.

The V call is TRBV5-1, the J call TRBJ2-2; 10 positions match TRBD2. V lost 0 bases and J lost 1; bases outside the gene matches: 6. The CDR3 extends over 18 amino acids. CDR1 and CDR2 from the germline V gene are SGHRS and YFSETQ. The CDR3 coding sequence is TGCGCCAGCAGCTTGGCAGTAGCGGGGGGACTGAACACCGGGGAGCTGTTTTTT. Its translation: CASSLAVAGGLNTGELFF.

This chain links TRBV29-1 with TRBJ2-5; 9 bases match TRBD2. J was trimmed by 5 bases and V by 3 bases; bases with no gene match: 7. Germline loops: CDR1 SQVTM, CDR2 ANQGSEA. This CDR3 is 14 amino acids long. CDR3 sequence: CSVERGGLLETQYF. Written as DNA, the CDR3 is TGCAGCGTTGAGCGGGGGGGCTTGTTGGAGACCCAGTACTTC.

The V gene is TRBV4-3, the J gene TRBJ2-5, with D uncertain. V was shortened by 1 base and J by 0 bases, with 3 bases between the two germline ends. Germline-derived CDR1 and CDR2 are LGHNA and YSLEER. The length of the CDR3 is 13 residues. The CDR3 sequence is CASSQVNQETQYF. The CDR3 nucleotides read TGCGCCAGCAGCCAAGTCAACCAAGAGACCCAGTACTTC.

In this sample, this clone turned up a few times. V is TRBV4-2 and J is TRBJ2-2; possible D gene TRBD2, 6 bases. CDR1 and CDR2 (germline): LGHNA, YNFKEQ. This CDR3 region has 18 residues. V lost 1 base and J 0 bases, leaving 15 bases between the germline ends. In DNA form, the CDR3 reads TGTGCCAGCAGCCAAGTGGGGCATGGCGGGGCGAACACCGGGGAGCTGTTTTTT. Residues: CASSQVGHGGANTGELFF.

This chain links TRBV14 with TRBJ2-1; D remains unclear. This CDR3 is 14 amino acids long. V dropped 0 bases and J dropped 6 bases, with 9 bases sitting between them. The germline CDR1 and CDR2 sequences are SGHDN and FVKESK. The DNA of the CDR3 is TGTGCCAGCAGCCAAGATGTTACCCGCAATGAGCAGTTCTTC. The encoded protein is CASSQDVTRNEQFF. Complete variable domain (other parts from reference TRBV14 and TRBJ2-1): EAGVTQFPSHSVIEKGQTVTLRCDPISGHDNLYWYRRVMGKEIKFLLHFVKESKQDESGMPNNRFLAERTGGTYSTLKVQPAELEDSGVYFCASSQDVTRNEQFFGPGTRLTVL.

The V and J genes are TRBV24-1 and TRBJ1-2; D not resolved. The ends were cut back, 0 bases at V and 0 bases at J, with 13 bases in the middle. The CDR3 extends over 17 amino acids. Looked up from germline, CDR1 is KGHDR and CDR2 is SFDVKD. The CDR3 loop reads CATSDLLAAIANYGYTF. The CDR3 bases are TGTGCCACCAGTGATTTGCTCGCGGCAATTGCTAACTATGGCTACACCTTC.

The rearrangement links TRBV6-1 to TRBJ2-2, with D possibly being TRBD1 (6 bases). Germline CDR1 is MNHNS and CDR2 is SASEGT. The CDR3 has 15 amino acids. Trimming took 2 bases from V and 1 from J, leaving 8 bases between them. In DNA, the CDR3 is TGTGCCAGCAGTGAACCAGGGGAGAACACCGGGGAGCTGTTTTTT. Amino acid sequence: CASSEPGENTGELFF.

This sequence joins TRBV15 and TRBJ1-5; maybe TRBD1 (5 bases). Germline CDR1 reads LNHNV; CDR2 reads YYDKDF (reference sequence). The CDR3 runs 16 residues. The V end was cut by 5 bases, the J end by 2 bases, with 16 bases between. This chain's CDR3 is CATSPTSGSGNQPQHF. The CDR3 nucleotides are TGTGCCACCAGCCCCACATCAGGGTCCGGCAATCAGCCCCAGCATTTT. The full variable domain, completed using reference TRBV15 and TRBJ1-5, is DAMVIQNPRYQVTQFGKPVTLSCSQTLNHNVMYWYQQKSSQAPKLLFHYYDKDFNNEADTPDNFQSRRPNTSFCFLDIRSPGLGDTAMYLCATSPTSGSGNQPQHFGDGTRLSIL.

V usage is TRBV6-2 or TRBV6-3 and J usage is TRBJ1-2; D perhaps matches TRBD1 (6 bases). V gave up 5 bases and J gave up 3 bases, with 10 bases separating them. Germline V lookup: CDR1 MNHEY, CDR2 SVGEGT. This CDR3 has 13 residues. The CDR3 DNA follows: TGTGCCAGCAGTACCAGGGGCGACTATGGCTACACCTTC. Its protein product is CASSTRGDYGYTF.